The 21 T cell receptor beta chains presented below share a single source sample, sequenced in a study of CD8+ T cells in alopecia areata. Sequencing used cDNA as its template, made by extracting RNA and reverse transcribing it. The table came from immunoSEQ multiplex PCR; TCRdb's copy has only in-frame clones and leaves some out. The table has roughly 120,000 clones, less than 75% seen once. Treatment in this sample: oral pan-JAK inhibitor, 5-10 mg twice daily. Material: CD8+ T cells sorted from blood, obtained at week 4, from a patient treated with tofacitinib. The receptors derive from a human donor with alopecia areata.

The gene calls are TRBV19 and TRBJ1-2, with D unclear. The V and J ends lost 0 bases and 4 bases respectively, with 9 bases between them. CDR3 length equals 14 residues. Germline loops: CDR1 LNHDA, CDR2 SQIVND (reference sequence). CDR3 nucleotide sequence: TGTGCCAGTAGTATAGAGGGCACCTTCTATGGCTACACCTTC. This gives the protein CASSIEGTFYGYTF.

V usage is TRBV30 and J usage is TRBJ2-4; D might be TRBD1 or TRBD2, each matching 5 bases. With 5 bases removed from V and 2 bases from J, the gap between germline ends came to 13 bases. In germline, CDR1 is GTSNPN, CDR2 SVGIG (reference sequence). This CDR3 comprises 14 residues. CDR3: CAWDVGTSKNIQYF. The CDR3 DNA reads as TGTGCCTGGGACGTCGGGACCTCCAAAAACATTCAGTACTTC.

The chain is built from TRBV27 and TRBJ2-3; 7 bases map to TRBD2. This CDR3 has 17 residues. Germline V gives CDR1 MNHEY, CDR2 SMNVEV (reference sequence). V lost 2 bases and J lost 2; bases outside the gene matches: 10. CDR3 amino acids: CASSLMGGTAPTDTQYF. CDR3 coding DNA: TGTGCCAGCAGTTTAATGGGGGGGACGGCCCCCACAGATACGCAGTATTTT.

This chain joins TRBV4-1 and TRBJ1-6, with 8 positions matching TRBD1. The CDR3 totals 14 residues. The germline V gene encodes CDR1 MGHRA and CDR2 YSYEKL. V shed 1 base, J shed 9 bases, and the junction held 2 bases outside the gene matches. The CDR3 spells CASSQGQGTSPLHF. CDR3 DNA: TGCGCCAGCAGCCAAGGACAGGGGACTTCACCCCTCCACTTT.

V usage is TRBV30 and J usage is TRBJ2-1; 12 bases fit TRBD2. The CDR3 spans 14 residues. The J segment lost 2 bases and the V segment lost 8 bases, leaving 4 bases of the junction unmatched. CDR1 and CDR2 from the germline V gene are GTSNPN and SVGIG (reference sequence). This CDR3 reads CARSSGGAYNEQFF. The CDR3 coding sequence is TGTGCCCGATCTAGCGGGGGGGCCTACAATGAGCAGTTCTTC.

The chain's CDR3 is CASSASTGYTGELFF. DNA for the CDR3: TGTGCCAGCAGCGCCTCAACAGGGTACACCGGGGAGCTGTTTTTT. V usage is TRBV7-9 and J usage is TRBJ2-2; TRBD1 might be the D (6 bases). This CDR3 contains 15 residues. V was trimmed by 5 bases and J by 3 bases, leaving 13 bases between them. The germline V gene has CDR1 SEHNR and CDR2 FQNEAQ (reference sequence).

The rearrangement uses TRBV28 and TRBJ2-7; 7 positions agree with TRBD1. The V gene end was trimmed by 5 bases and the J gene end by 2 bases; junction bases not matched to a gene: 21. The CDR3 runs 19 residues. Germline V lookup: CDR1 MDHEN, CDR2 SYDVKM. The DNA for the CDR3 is TGTGCCAGCAGTCCGATACCCCATGCCGACAGGGTTGGACCCTACGAGCAGTACTTC. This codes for CASSPIPHADRVGPYEQYF.

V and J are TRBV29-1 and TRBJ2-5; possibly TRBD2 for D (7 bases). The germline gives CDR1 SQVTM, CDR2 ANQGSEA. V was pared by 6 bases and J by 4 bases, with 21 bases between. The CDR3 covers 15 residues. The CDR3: CSVRGGGPRGETQYF. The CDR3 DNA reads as TGCAGCGTCCGAGGGGGGGGCCCCCGGGGAGAGACCCAGTACTTC.

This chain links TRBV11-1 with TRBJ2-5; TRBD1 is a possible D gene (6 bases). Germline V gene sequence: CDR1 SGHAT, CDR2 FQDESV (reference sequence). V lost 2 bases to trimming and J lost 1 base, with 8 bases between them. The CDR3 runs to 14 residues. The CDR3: CASSLTGSQETQYF. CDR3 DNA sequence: TGTGCCAGCAGCTTAACAGGGAGCCAAGAGACCCAGTACTTC.

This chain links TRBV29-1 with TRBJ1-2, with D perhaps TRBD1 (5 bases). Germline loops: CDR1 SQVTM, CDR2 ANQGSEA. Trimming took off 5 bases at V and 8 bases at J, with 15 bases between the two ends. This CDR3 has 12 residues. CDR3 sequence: CSVPPEGRGYTF. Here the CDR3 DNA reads TGCAGCGTTCCGCCGGAGGGGAGAGGCTACACCTTC.

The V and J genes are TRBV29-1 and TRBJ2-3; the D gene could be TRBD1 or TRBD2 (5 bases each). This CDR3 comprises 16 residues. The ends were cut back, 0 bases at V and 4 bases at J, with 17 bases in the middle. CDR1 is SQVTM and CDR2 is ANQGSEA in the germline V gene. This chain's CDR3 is CSVEDPVGVGSDTQYF. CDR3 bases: TGCAGCGTTGAAGATCCCGTGGGGGTAGGCTCAGATACGCAGTATTTT.

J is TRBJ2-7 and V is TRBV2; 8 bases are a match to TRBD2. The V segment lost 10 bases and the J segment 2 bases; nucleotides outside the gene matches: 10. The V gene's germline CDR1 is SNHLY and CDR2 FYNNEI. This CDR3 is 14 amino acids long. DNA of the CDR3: TGTGCCATTTTAATCGGGGGGGCCGCCTACGAGCAGTACTTC. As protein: CAILIGGAAYEQYF.

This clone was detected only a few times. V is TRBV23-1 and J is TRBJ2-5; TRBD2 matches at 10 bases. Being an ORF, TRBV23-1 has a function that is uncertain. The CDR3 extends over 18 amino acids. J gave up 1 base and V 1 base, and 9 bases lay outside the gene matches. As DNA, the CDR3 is TGCGCCAGCAGTCAATGGGCTAGCGGGGGAACATTCCAAGAGACCCAGTACTTC. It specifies CASSQWASGGTFQETQYF.

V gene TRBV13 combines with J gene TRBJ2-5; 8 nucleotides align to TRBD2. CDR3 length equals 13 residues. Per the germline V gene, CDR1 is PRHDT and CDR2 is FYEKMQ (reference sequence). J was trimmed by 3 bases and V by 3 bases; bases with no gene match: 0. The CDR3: CASSFGGEETQYF. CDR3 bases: TGTGCCAGCAGCTTCGGGGGGGAAGAGACCCAGTACTTC.

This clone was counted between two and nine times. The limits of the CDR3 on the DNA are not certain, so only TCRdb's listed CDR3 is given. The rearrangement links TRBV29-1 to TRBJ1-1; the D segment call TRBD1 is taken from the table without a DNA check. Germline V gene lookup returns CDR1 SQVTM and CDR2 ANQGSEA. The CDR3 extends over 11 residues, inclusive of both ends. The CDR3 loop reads CSVGAGTNLFF.

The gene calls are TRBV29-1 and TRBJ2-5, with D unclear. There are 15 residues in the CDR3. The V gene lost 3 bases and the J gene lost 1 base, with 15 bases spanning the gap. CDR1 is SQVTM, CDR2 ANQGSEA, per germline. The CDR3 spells CSVDVRGTPQETQYF. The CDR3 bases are TGCAGCGTTGATGTCCGCGGTACTCCCCAAGAGACCCAGTACTTC.

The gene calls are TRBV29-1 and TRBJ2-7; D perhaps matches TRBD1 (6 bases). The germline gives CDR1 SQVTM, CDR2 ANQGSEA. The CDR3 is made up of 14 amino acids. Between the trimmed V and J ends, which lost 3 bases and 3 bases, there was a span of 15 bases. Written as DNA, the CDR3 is TGCAGCGTTGAGGGCAGGGGTTCGATCTACGAGCAGTACTTC. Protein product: CSVEGRGSIYEQYF.

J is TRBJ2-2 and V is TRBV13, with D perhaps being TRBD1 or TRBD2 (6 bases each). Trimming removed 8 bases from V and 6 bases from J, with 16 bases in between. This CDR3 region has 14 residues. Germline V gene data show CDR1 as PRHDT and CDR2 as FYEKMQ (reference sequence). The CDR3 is CASGTGGTPGELFF. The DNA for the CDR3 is TGTGCCAGCGGAACCGGCGGGACACCCGGGGAGCTGTTTTTT.

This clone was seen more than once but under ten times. The CDR3 sequence is CASSDTEAFF. CDR3 coding DNA: TGCGCCAGCAGCGACACTGAAGCTTTCTTT. The chain couples TRBV23-1 to TRBJ1-1; no firm D call. TRBV23-1 is known as an ORF, though its function is uncertain. This CDR3 contains 10 residues. V was clipped by 6 bases and J by 3 bases, with 2 bases between them.

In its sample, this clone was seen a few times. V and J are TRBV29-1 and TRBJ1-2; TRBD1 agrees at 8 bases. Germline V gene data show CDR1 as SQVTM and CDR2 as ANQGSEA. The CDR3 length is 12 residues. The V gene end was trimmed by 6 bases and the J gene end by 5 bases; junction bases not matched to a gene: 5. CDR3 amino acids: CSVLDREYGYTF. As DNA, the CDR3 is TGCAGCGTCCTGGACAGGGAGTATGGCTACACCTTC.

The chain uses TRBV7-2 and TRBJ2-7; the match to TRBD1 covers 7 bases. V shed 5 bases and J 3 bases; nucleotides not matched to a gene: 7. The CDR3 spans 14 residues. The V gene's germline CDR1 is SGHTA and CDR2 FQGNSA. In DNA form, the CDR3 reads TGTGCCAGCAGCCCCACAGGGGACATCTACGAGCAGTACTTC. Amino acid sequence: CASSPTGDIYEQYF.